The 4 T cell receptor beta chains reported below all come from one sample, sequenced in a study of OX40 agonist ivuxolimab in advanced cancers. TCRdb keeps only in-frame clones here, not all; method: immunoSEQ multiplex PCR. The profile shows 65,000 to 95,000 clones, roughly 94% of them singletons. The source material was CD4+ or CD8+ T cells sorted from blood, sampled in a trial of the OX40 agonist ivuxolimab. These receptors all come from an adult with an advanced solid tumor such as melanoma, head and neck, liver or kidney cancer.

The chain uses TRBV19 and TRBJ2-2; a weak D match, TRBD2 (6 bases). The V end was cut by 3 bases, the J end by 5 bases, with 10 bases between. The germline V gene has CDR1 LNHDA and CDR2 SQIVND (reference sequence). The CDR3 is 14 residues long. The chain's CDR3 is CASSISAGTGELFF. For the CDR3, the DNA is TGTGCCAGTAGTATTTCTGCGGGGACCGGGGAGCTGTTTTTT.

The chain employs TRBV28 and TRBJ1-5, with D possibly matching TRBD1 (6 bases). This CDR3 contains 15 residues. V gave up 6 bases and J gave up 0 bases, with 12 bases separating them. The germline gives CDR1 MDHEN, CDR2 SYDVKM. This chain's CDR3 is CASRRTADSNQPQHF. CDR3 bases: TGTGCCAGCAGACGGACAGCCGATAGCAATCAGCCCCAGCATTTT.

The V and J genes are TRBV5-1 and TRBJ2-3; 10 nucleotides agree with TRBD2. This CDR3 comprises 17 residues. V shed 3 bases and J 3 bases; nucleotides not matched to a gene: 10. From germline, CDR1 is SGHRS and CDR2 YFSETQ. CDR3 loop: CASSWTGLADSTDTQYF. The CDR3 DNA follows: TGCGCCAGCAGCTGGACCGGACTAGCGGATTCAACAGATACGCAGTATTTT.

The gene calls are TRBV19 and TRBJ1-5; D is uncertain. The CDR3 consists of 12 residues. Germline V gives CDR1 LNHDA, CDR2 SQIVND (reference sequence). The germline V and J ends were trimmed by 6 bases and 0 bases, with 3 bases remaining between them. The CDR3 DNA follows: TGTGCCAGTAGCTATAGCAATCAGCCCCAGCATTTT. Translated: CASSYSNQPQHF.